A single count supports the clone carrying this TCR beta chain. Investigators isolated RNA and reverse transcribed it into cDNA to act as the sequencing template. The repertoire was sequenced with immunoSEQ multiplex PCR; TCRdb's copy has only in-frame clones and lacks some. The profile shows 150,000 to 200,000 clones, roughly 60% of them singletons. This sample is part of a study of CD8+ T cells in alopecia areata. Study summary: Treated individuals took tofacitinib by mouth, 5 to 10 mg twice daily.

This CDR3 is 14 amino acids long. Germline values: CDR1 SNHLY, CDR2 FYNNEI. With V trimmed by 5 bases and J by 3 bases, 1 base remained unmatched. Treatment reported: oral pan-JAK inhibitor, 5-10 mg twice daily. This specimen consisted of CD4+ T cells sorted from blood, obtained at week 24, from a patient treated with tofacitinib. J is TRBJ2-1 and V is TRBV2, with TRBD2 matching over 10 bases. This receptor was taken from a human donor with alopecia areata. The CDR3 loop is CASSRLAGYNEQFF. CDR3 nucleotides: TGTGCCAGCAGTCGACTAGCGGGCTACAATGAGCAGTTCTTC.